This T cell receptor beta chain was captured in a study of OX40 agonist ivuxolimab in advanced cancers. Findings of the study overall: Not determined was the antigen specificity of the expanded peripheral T cells.

Generated by immunoSEQ multiplex PCR, the TCRdb table keeps only in-frame clones and is missing some. The table shows some 87,000 clones, with 90% occurring only once. With respect to this clone: Its antigen remains unknown.

This specimen was CD4+ or CD8+ T cells sorted from blood, taken in a trial of the OX40 agonist ivuxolimab. This clonotype originated in an adult with an advanced solid tumor such as melanoma, head and neck, liver or kidney cancer.

The CDR3, as DNA: TGTGCCAGCAGTGAGACGGCTAGAGGCGAGCAGTACTTC. This sequence encodes CASSETARGEQYF. J is TRBJ2-7 and V is TRBV6-1; no clear D gene. The CDR3 covers 13 residues. V lost 3 bases and J 6 bases, leaving 12 bases between the germline ends. CDR1 and CDR2 (germline): MNHNS, SASEGT.